This T cell receptor beta chain was retrieved from a study of response to subunit inactivated influenza vaccine. Whole-study findings and limits: Each seasonal flu vaccination may recruit only limited new T cells, authors suggested.

TCRdb reanalysed the RT-PCR reads using MiXCR and keeps one entry per CDR3 protein. The sample carries 800,000 or so distinct CDR3 sequences, 21% recorded once. Trimming shortened V by 0 bases and J by 0 bases, and 6 bases separated the two germline ends. The CDR3 consists of 14 residues. Looked up from germline, CDR1 is SGDLS and CDR2 is YYNGEE. This clonotype was detected only a few times. As yet, its antigen is unknown. The J gene is TRBJ2-5, the V gene TRBV9; D not certain. The TCR sequence derives from a man aged 45 to 65 who received an inactivated influenza vaccine. The sequenced sample was PBMCs from blood, obtained more than 4 days after vaccination. CDR3 nucleotides: TGTGCCAGCAGCGTAGAAAGAGACCAAGAGACCCAGTACTTC. The encoded protein is CASSVERDQETQYF.